This entry is about one T cell receptor beta chain. The antigen is undetermined. The data were obtained in a study of high-grade serous ovarian cancer treatment subgroups. Study overall: On average, 14,192 reads and 7,000 to 8,500 unique TCR beta rearrangements were obtained per sample. General study points: TCR relatedness rose with neoantigen level and trended with mutation load. Without spatial data, bulk sequencing limits insight into HGSC tumor diversity. Different patients shared almost no repertoire; same-patient tumors shared about 0.11 to 0.85.

The tumor samples were collected prior to definitive surgery or chemotherapy. Sequenced by immunoSEQ multiplex PCR; TCRdb stores in-frame clones only, minus some. The sample yields some 27,000 clones, approximately 79% seen once. The sample consisted of tumor tissue. The source of this sequence is a human donor with high-grade serous ovarian cancer.

CDR3: CATYAGEGNEQFF. CDR3 sequence (DNA): TGTGCCACCTACGCTGGGGAAGGGAATGAGCAGTTCTTC. The V call is TRBV6-1, the J call TRBJ2-1; D is unclear. The CDR3 loop spans 13 amino acids. Germline loops: CDR1 MNHNS, CDR2 SASEGT. V gave up 10 bases and J gave up 7 bases, with 17 bases separating them.